The T cell receptor (beta chain) under discussion was sequenced for a study of CD8 T cells in Susac syndrome. The authors carried out high-throughput sequencing of TCR beta. They applied it to CD8+ and CD4+ T cells obtained from blood. Treatment-naive patients with stable or active relapsing-remitting disease served as multiple sclerosis controls. In regard to this clonotype: What it recognizes is unknown.

The CDR3 has 13 amino acids. V gave up 0 bases and J gave up 4 bases, with 7 bases separating them. The germline CDR1 and CDR2 sequences are LGHNA and YSLEER. Random-hexamer reverse transcription was applied to about 0.45 to 1 ug RNA. The TCR beta CDR3 was amplified by immunoSEQ multiplex PCR across 54 Vbeta, 13 Jbeta. Each CDR3 protein gets one entry after TCRdb re-called the immunoSEQ multiplex PCR reads with MiXCR. The repertoire holds some 300,000 distinct CDR3 sequences, with about 88% as singletons. Study-wide results and caveats: The number of individuals included in the study's TCR sequencing and HLA analysis was acknowledged as relatively small.

The sequenced sample consisted of CD8+ T cells from PBMCs. The gene calls are TRBV4-3 and TRBJ2-7; no firm D call. This clonotype was obtained from a human donor with multiple sclerosis. CDR3 residues: CASSQDRGYEQYF. CDR3 coding DNA: TGCGCCAGCAGCCAAGATCGAGGATACGAGCAGTACTTC.